This T cell receptor beta chain was found in a study of T cells in Graves' hyperthyroidism and ophthalmopathy. Overall study findings and caveats: In blood, most of the thyroid clonotypes expanded above 0.001 were also present.

The CDR3 regions of TCR beta were amplified from RNA transcripts. The HTBI primer set served for first-round RT-PCR of the TCR CDR3. Via MiXCR, TCRdb re-called the multiplex PCR reads, giving one row per CDR3 protein. The sample records about 330,000 distinct CDR3 sequences, about 13% being singletons. This clonotype occurred many times. Its antigen is still unknown. The CDR3 has 14 amino acids. Germline CDR1 reads SGHDT; CDR2 reads YYEEEE. Trimming took off 4 bases at V and 5 bases at J, with 15 bases between the two ends. Patients were excluded because of uncontrolled infection, other autoimmune disease, pregnancy or lactation. An approximately 10 ml volume of fresh peripheral blood provided the PBMCs.

Sequences were obtained from blood. V usage is TRBV5-6 and J usage is TRBJ1-2; a weak D match, TRBD1 (5 bases). The receptor's source is a woman between 35 and 50 years old with Graves' ophthalmopathy. As DNA, the CDR3 is TGTGCCAGCAGCCCTTCGACGGGACTGTATGGCTACACCTTC. It is translated as CASSPSTGLYGYTF.